This T cell receptor beta chain comes out of a study of blood T cell repertoires in COVID-19. The V gene's germline CDR1 is MNHEY and CDR2 SVGAGI. The junction had 7 bases not matched to a gene; V was cut back by 6 bases and J by 8 bases. The CDR3 consists of 14 residues. Profiling relied on immunoSEQ multiplex PCR, and the TCRdb table lists in-frame clones only, not all of them. The sample lists some 200,000 clones; roughly 80% were seen once. This rearrangement joins TRBV6-5 to TRBJ1-6; 7 bases match TRBD1. Material for sequencing was PBMCs or T cells enriched from blood (not recorded which). The source is a woman in her forties or fifties who had been exposed to COVID-19. For the CDR3, the DNA is TGTGCCAGCAGGCCGGGGACAGCAGATTCACCCCTCCACTTT. Translating gives CASRPGTADSPLHF.